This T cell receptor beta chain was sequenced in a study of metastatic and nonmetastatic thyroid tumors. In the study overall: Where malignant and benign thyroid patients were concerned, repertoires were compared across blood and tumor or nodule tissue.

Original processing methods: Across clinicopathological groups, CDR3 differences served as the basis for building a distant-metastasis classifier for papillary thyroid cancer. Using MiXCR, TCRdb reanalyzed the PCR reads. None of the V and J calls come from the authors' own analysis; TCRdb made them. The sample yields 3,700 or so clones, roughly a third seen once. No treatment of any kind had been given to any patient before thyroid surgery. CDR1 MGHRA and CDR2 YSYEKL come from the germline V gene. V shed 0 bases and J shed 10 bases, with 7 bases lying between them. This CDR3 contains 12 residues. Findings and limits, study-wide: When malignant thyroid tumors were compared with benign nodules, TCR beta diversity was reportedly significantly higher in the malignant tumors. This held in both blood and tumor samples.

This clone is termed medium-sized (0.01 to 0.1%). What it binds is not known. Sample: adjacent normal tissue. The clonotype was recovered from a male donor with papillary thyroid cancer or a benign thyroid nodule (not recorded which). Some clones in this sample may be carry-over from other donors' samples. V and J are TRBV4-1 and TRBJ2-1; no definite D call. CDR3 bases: TGCGCCAGCAGCCAAGATTTTGCGGAGCAGTTCTTC. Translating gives CASSQDFAEQFF.